The rows below give T cell receptor beta chains drawn from one sample of a study of tumor-infiltrating lymphocytes in primary liver carcinoma. TCRdb recomputed calls from the multiplex PCR reads with MiXCR, one row per CDR3 protein. The profile shows 90,000 to 100,000 distinct CDR3 sequences, around three quarters of them singletons. The sequenced sample was liver tumor tissue from sampling region 5. Source of these receptors: a woman aged 55 to 70 with primary liver carcinoma and hepatitis B virus infection. Both conserved end residues are part of each CDR3.

V gene | CDR3 protein
TRBV6-6 | CASSPDSYTGEPSF
TRBV5-4 | CASSSATSGIGDEQFF
TRBV6-2/TRBV6-3 | CASNTQGVGNTEAFF
TRBV7-2 | CANSLTQSSYNEQFF
TRBV6-2/TRBV6-3 | CASTQGRSSYNEQFF
TRBV7-9 | CASSISGRAHEQLF
TRBV11-2 | CVSSYYQPGLAGGEQYF
TRBV11-2 | CASSLIWGTTLAGLGREQYF
TRBV11-2 | CASRLDWVSLASPYEQYF
TRBV6-4 | CASSEGAAYNEQFF
TRBV29-1 | CSVGSRGNENLFF
TRBV5-4 | CANSPSGGTGDEQFF
TRBV11-2 | CASSWGGTESGYTF
TRBV11-2 | CATSLDRGDTQCF
TRBV19 | CASSPGGEGREKLFF
TRBV6-5 | CANNWRGRSDTQYF
TRBV28 | CASPPPQGKGSGANVLTF